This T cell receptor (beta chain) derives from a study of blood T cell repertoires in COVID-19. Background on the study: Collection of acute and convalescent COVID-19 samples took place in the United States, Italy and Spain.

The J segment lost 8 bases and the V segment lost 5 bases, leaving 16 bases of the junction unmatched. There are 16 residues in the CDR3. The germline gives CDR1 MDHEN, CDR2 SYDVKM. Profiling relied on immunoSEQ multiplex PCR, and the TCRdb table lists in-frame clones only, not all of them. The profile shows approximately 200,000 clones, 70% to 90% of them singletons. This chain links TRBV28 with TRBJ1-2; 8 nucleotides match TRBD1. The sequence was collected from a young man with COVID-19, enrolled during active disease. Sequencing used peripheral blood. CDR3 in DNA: TGTGCCAGCAGTCTCAACCCCCTCGGACAGGGAAAAGGCTACACCTTC. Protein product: CASSLNPLGQGKGYTF.